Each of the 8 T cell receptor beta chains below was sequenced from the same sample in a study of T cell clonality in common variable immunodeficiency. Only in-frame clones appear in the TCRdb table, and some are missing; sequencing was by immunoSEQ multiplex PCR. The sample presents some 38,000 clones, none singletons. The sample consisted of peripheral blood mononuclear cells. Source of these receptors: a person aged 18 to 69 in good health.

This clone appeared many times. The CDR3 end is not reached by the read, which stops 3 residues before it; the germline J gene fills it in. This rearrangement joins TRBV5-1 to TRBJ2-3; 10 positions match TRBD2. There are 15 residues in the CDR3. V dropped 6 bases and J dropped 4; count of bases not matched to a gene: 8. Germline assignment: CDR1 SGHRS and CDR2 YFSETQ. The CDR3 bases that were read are TGCGCCAGCACTCGAGCGGGAGGGCCTTCAGATACG. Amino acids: CASTRAGGPSDT. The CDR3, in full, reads CASTRAGGPSDTQYF.

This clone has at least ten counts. The part of the CDR3 DNA that was read is TGCGCCAGCAGCTTTCTAGCGGGAGCTTACAATGAG. Translated: CASSFLAGAYNE. The full CDR3 protein reads CASSFLAGAYNEQFF. The chain couples TRBV5-1 to TRBJ2-1, with 10 positions matching TRBD2. The read finishes 3 residues shy of the CDR3 end, and the germline J gene is used to complete it. Looked up from germline, CDR1 is SGHRS and CDR2 is YFSETQ. With V trimmed by 2 bases and J by 4 bases, 3 bases remained unmatched. The CDR3 extends over 15 amino acids.

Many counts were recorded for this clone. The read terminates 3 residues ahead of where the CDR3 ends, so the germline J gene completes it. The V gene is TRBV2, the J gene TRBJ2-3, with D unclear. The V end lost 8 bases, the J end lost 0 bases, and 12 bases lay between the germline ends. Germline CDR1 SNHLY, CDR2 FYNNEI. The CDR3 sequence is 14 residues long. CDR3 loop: CASLQAPSTDTQYF. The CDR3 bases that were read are TGTGCCAGCCTCCAGGCCCCTAGCACAGATACG.

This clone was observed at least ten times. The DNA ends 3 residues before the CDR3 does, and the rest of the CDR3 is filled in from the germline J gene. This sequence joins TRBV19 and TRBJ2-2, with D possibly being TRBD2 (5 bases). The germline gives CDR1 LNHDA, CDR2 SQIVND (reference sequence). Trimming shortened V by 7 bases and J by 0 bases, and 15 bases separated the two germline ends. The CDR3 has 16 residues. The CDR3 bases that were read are TGTGCCAGTATTGAGAGGGCGGGCCCGAACACCGGGGAG. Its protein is CASIERAGPNTGE. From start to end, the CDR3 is CASIERAGPNTGELFF.

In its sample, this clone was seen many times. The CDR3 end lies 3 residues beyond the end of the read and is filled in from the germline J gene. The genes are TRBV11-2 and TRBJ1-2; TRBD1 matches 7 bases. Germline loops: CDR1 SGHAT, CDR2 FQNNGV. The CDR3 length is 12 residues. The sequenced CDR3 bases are TGTGCCAGCAGTACAGGGGTTTTAGGC. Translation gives CASSTGVLG. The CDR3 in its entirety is CASSTGVLGYTF.

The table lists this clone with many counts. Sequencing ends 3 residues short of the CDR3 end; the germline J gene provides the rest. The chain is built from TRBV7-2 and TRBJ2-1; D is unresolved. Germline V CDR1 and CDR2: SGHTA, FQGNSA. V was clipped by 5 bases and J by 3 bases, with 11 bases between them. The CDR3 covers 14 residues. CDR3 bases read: TGTGCCAGCAGCGTTAACTTCGGCTACAATGAG. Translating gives CASSVNFGYNE. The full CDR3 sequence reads CASSVNFGYNEQFF.

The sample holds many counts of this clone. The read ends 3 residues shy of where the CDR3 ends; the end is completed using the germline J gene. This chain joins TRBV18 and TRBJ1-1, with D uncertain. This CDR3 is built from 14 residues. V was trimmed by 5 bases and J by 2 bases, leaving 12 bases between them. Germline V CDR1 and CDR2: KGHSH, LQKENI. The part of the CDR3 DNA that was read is TGTGCCAGCTCAACCTCTACCACTAACACTGAA. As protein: CASSTSTTNTE. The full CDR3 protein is CASSTSTTNTEAFF.

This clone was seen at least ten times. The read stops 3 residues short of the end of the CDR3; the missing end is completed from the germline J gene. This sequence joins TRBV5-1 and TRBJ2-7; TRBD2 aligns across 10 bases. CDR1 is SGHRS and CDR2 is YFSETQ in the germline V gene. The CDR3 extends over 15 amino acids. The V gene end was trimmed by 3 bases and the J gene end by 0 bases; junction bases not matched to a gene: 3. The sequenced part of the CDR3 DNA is TGCGCCAGCAGCTATCTAGCGGGAGACTCCTACGAG. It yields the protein CASSYLAGDSYE. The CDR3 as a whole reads CASSYLAGDSYEQYF.